This record concerns one T cell receptor (beta chain) sequence. This sample is part of a study of blood T cell repertoires in COVID-19. As processed by the authors: The assay estimated nucleated cells by amplifying reference gene primers. Measured with immunoSEQ multiplex PCR; TCRdb has only the in-frame clones, and not every one. V, J and clone size reflect that table, while D and trimming were determined from the DNA. The table includes under 250,000 clones, about 88% detected once. Per the germline V gene, CDR1 is SGHTA and CDR2 is FQGNSA. The junction had 4 bases not matched to a gene; V was cut back by 4 bases and J by 1 base. The CDR3 extends over 15 amino acids.

The chain employs TRBV7-2 and TRBJ2-7, with 10 bases fitting TRBD2. Sequenced material: peripheral blood. The receptor was derived from a man in his fifties who had recovered from COVID-19. The DNA of the CDR3 is TGTGCCAGCAGCTCCGCACTAGCGGGATCCTACGAGCAGTACTTC. Residues: CASSSALAGSYEQYF. Drawing the rest from reference TRBV7-2 and TRBJ2-7, the complete variable domain is GAGVSQSPSNKVTEKGKDVELRCDPISGHTALYWYRQSLGQGLEFLIYFQGNSAPDKSGLPSDRFSAERTGGSVSTLTIQRTQQEDSAVYLCASSSALAGSYEQYFGPGTRLTVT.